A selection of T cell receptor beta chains follows, all from one sample in a study of blood T cell repertoires in COVID-19. Method: immunoSEQ multiplex PCR; TCRdb's copy keeps in-frame clones and lacks some. Of about 400,000 clones in the sample, around nine tenths are singletons; the top ten hold roughly 3.1%. The specimen was peripheral blood. The receptors here all came from a human donor in a cohort sampled during active COVID-19. Both conserved end residues are part of each CDR3. Fields, in order: J gene, V gene, D gene, clone size, CDR3 DNA, CDR3 protein. The D gene is left open where the match is weak. Size is stated for part of the rows, as once, few or many counts, or as a class when the clone is expanded.

TRBJ1-2,TRBV6-6,TRBD1,.,TGTGCCAGCAGTACTCAGCCGGGACAGATTCTCTATGGCTACACCTTC,CASSTQPGQILYGYTF
TRBJ2-2,TRBV6-1,TRBD1,.,TGTGCCAGCAGTGAGAGAAGGGGGCAGTCCGGGGAGCTGTTTTTT,CASSERRGQSGELFF
TRBJ2-1,TRBV7-6,TRBD2,.,TGTGCCAGCAGCCTACTAGCGGGGAGACACAATGAGCAGTTCTTC,CASSLLAGRHNEQFF
TRBJ2-1,TRBV5-1,TRBD1,.,TGCGCCAGCAGCTCTGGGACAGGGTTTGGTAATGAGCAGTTCTTC,CASSSGTGFGNEQFF
TRBJ2-1,TRBV4-2,.,few,TGTGCCAGCAGCCAAGAAGACGGGAGCTCCTACAATGAGCAGTTCTTC,CASSQEDGSSYNEQFF
TRBJ2-5,TRBV6-5,TRBD1,.,TGTGCCAGCACATCCGGGACAGGACCCCAAGAGACCCAGTACTTC,CASTSGTGPQETQYF
TRBJ2-2,TRBV29-1,TRBD1,.,TGCAGCGCTTATACCGGGACAGGGAAATTCACCGGGGAGCTGTTTTTT,CSAYTGTGKFTGELFF
TRBJ1-2,TRBV6-1,TRBD1,few,TGTGCCAGCAGTGAAGGGACAGGGGGCGGCTACACCTTC,CASSEGTGGGYTF
TRBJ2-7,TRBV9,TRBD1,.,TGTGCCAGCAGCGTAGGGTCAGGGGGCCCTTGGGACGAGCAGTACTTC,CASSVGSGGPWDEQYF
TRBJ1-1,TRBV5-1,.,.,TGCGCCAGCAGCTTGGTTGGCCTCGGAGAAAACACTGAAGCTTTCTTT,CASSLVGLGENTEAFF
TRBJ1-1,TRBV30,.,few,TGTGCCTGGGGGGGGCGATTAGCTTTCTTT,CAWGGRLAFF
TRBJ2-5,TRBV7-6,TRBD2,.,TGTGCCAGCAGCGGACTAGCGGAGACTACGACCCAGTACTTC,CASSGLAETTTQYF
TRBJ2-2,TRBV13,.,.,TGTGCCAGCAGCTACAGATATTACACCGGGGAGCTGTTTTTT,CASSYRYYTGELFF
TRBJ2-1,TRBV4-2,TRBD2,.,TGTGCCAGCAGCCAACCCGGGACTAGCGGATACAATGAGCAGTTCTTC,CASSQPGTSGYNEQFF
TRBJ2-7,TRBV18,.,.,TGTGCCAGCTCACCCCCCGAAACAGGGTTTGGGTACGAGCAGTACTTC,CASSPPETGFGYEQYF
TRBJ2-2,TRBV3-1/TRBV3-2,.,.,TGTGCCAGCAGCCAATCCCACAAGACCGGGGAGCTGTTTTTT,CASSQSHKTGELFF
TRBJ2-2,TRBV9,.,.,TGTGCCAGCAGCTCACGACTTAGGTCGAACACCGGGGAGCTGTTTTTT,CASSSRLRSNTGELFF
TRBJ1-1,TRBV28,TRBD1,.,TGTGCCAGCAGTGGGGGCAGGGGGCTGAAAGCTTTCTTT,CASSGGRGLKAFF
TRBJ1-3,TRBV30,.,.,TGTGCCTGGAGTGGTCGTAGGGCAGGGGACTCTGGAAACACCATATATTTT,CAWSGRRAGDSGNTIYF
TRBJ1-2,TRBV27,.,.,TGTGCCAGCACTTCAAGGGGAGGGGCGTCCTATGGCTACACCTTC,CASTSRGGASYGYTF
TRBJ2-1,TRBV5-1,TRBD1,.,TGCGCCAGCAGCTCGGGACAGGGGGGATACAATGAGCAGTTCTTC,CASSSGQGGYNEQFF
TRBJ1-6,TRBV4-1,.,.,TGCGCCAGCAGCCAACCCCTAGACTCACCCCTCCACTTT,CASSQPLDSPLHF
TRBJ1-2,TRBV3-1/TRBV3-2,TRBD1,.,TGTGCCAGCGGACAGGGGTCCGGGAACTATGGCTACACCTTC,CASGQGSGNYGYTF
TRBJ2-7,TRBV14,.,.,TGTGCCAGCAGCCAAGGGACAGACTACGAGCAGTACTTC,CASSQGTDYEQYF
TRBJ2-1,TRBV11-2,TRBD2,.,TGTGCCAGCAGCTTAGATCGGGCTAGCGGGAGGTCCAATGAGCAGTTCTTC,CASSLDRASGRSNEQFF
TRBJ2-5,TRBV5-5,TRBD2,.,TGTGCCAGCAGCCCTGGACTAGCGGGAGGGCAAGAGACCCAGTACTTC,CASSPGLAGGQETQYF
TRBJ1-6,TRBV6-5,.,.,TGTGCCAGCAGTCCGACAGGCAAATATTCACCCCTCCACTTT,CASSPTGKYSPLHF
TRBJ2-1,TRBV19,.,once,TGTGCCAGTAGAATACAGGGTAAAGGTTACAATGAGCAGTTCTTC,CASRIQGKGYNEQFF
TRBJ1-2,TRBV4-2,.,.,TGTGCCAGCAGTAAGGGGGGGGACAACTATGGCTACACCTTC,CASSKGGDNYGYTF
TRBJ2-7,TRBV11-2,.,.,TGTGCCAGCCTCGGAGGTGGGGCGCGGGGATACTACGAGCAGTACTTC,CASLGGGARGYYEQYF
TRBJ2-7,TRBV30,TRBD2,.,TGTGCCTGGAATAGACTAGCGGCGGGAGAGCAGTACTTC,CAWNRLAAGEQYF
TRBJ2-3,TRBV19,.,.,TGTGCCAGTACCCCGACCCGAGGAACCAGCACAGATACGCAGTATTTT,CASTPTRGTSTDTQYF
TRBJ2-7,TRBV11-2,.,.,TGTGCCAGCAGCCGAGGATCGATCTCCTACGAGCAGTACTTC,CASSRGSISYEQYF
TRBJ2-1,TRBV28,.,.,TGTGCCAGCAGTTTTGTTCGGGGACTCTACAATGAGCAGTTCTTC,CASSFVRGLYNEQFF
TRBJ2-3,TRBV10-1,.,.,TGCGCCAGCAGTGTTAGCATCGCAGATACGCAGTATTTT,CASSVSIADTQYF
TRBJ2-1,TRBV4-1,TRBD2,.,TGCGCCAGCAGCCACGGACTAGCGGGGGCCAATGAGCAGTTCTTC,CASSHGLAGANEQFF
TRBJ1-5,TRBV19,.,.,TGTGCCAGCCGGAACCCCTCGGTTTCAGGGGGCAATCAGCCCCAGCATTTT,CASRNPSVSGGNQPQHF
TRBJ1-1,TRBV13,TRBD1,.,TGTGCCAGCAGCTTAGGGGGACAGGGTGAAGCTTTCTTT,CASSLGGQGEAFF
TRBJ1-6,TRBV6-5,TRBD1,.,TGTGCCAGCAGTATACGACAGGGAGGATCACCCCTCCACTTT,CASSIRQGGSPLHF
TRBJ2-7,TRBV5-1,.,.,TGCGCCAGCAGCTTGGGCAGTACCTACGAGCAGTACTTC,CASSLGSTYEQYF
TRBJ2-2,TRBV7-9,.,.,TGTGCCAGCAGCTTAGTCGACGGCGGGACCGGGGAGCTGTTTTTT,CASSLVDGGTGELFF
TRBJ2-1,TRBV6-5,.,.,TGTGCCAGCAGTTTTGGAGCTTATTACAATGAGCAGTTCTTC,CASSFGAYYNEQFF
TRBJ1-2,TRBV2,.,.,TGTGCCAGCAGAGAGACAGCTACCGGCTACACCTTC,CASRETATGYTF
TRBJ2-7,TRBV4-1,TRBD1,.,TGCGCCAGCAGCCAACAGGGACAGGGGGTTAGCGAGCAGTACTTC,CASSQQGQGVSEQYF
TRBJ2-3,TRBV11-2,.,.,TGTGCCAGCAGCTCGGCGGCGTTAGGCCTGGATACGCAGTATTTT,CASSSAALGLDTQYF
TRBJ1-6,TRBV27,.,once,TGTGCCAGCAGTTTATCCCTTCGTTGGCAGGTGAATTCACCCCTCCACTTT,CASSLSLRWQVNSPLHF
TRBJ1-1,TRBV6-1,.,.,TGTGCCAGCAGTGAAAGGATGCAGGTTCTGAACACTGAAGCTTTCTTT,CASSERMQVLNTEAFF
TRBJ1-1,TRBV5-6,TRBD1,.,TGTGCCAGCAGCTTGACAGGGGGGCAGAACACTGAAGCTTTCTTT,CASSLTGGQNTEAFF
TRBJ2-1,TRBV3-1/TRBV3-2,TRBD2,.,TGTGCCAGCAGCCAGATAGCGGGGGGCTTCTCCTACAATGAGCAGTTCTTC,CASSQIAGGFSYNEQFF
TRBJ2-5,TRBV14,TRBD2,.,TGTGCCAGCAGCTCCCTCAGCGGGGGGGGAGAGACCCAGTACTTC,CASSSLSGGGETQYF